This TCR beta chain came from a study of blood T cell repertoires in COVID-19. Profiling relied on immunoSEQ multiplex PCR, and the TCRdb table lists in-frame clones only, not all of them. The table has some 97,000 clones, 91% seen once. The V segment lost 0 bases and the J segment 10 bases; nucleotides outside the gene matches: 12. Per germline, CDR1 LGHDT and CDR2 YNNKEL (reference sequence). This CDR3 has 16 amino acids. This chain joins TRBV3-1 (or the pseudogene TRBV3-2) and TRBJ2-1, with 7 positions matching TRBD1. This TCR derives from a man aged 45 to 65 with active COVID-19. Sequencing used peripheral blood. The CDR3 DNA is TGTGCCAGCAGCCAAGATAGGCACAGGGGACGTATCGAGCAGTTCTTC. It codes for CASSQDRHRGRIEQFF.